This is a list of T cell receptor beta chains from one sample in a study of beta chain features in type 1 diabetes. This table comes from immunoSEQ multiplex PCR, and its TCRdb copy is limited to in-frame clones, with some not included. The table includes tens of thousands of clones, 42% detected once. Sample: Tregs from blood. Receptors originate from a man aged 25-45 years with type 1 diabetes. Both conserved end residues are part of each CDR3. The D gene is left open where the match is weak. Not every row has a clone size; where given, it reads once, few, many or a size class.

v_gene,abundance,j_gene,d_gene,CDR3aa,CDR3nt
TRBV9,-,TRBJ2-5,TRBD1,CASSVTGESRTQYF,TGTGCCAGCAGCGTAACAGGGGAGAGCAGGACCCAGTACTTC
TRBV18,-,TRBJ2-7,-,CASSPKTSSHEQYF,TGTGCCAGCTCACCTAAGACTAGTTCCCACGAGCAGTACTTC
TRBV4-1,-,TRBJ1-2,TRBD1,CASSRDRQGATGYTF,TGCGCCAGCAGCCGGGACCGACAGGGGGCAACAGGCTACACCTTC
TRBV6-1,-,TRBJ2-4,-,CASSQQVIQYF,TGTGCCAGCAGTCAACAGGTTATTCAGTACTTC
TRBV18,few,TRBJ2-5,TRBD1,CASSPGTAQETQYF,TGTGCCAGCTCACCCGGGACAGCACAAGAGACCCAGTACTTC
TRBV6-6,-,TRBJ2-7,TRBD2,CASSYSGSDEQYF,TGTGCCAGCAGTTATAGCGGGAGCGACGAGCAGTACTTC
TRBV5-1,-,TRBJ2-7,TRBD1,CASSSWTGATYEQYF,TGCGCCAGCAGCTCCTGGACAGGGGCTACATACGAGCAGTACTTC
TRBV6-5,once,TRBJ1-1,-,CASSPSTGLKTEAFF,TGTGCCAGCAGTCCCTCGACAGGTTTGAAGACTGAAGCTTTCTTT
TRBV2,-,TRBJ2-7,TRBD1,CASSYVGQGAGEQYF,TGTGCCAGCAGTTACGTCGGACAGGGGGCGGGCGAGCAGTACTTC
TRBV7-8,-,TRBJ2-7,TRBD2,CASSAQIAGYEQYF,TGTGCCAGCAGCGCACAGATAGCGGGCTACGAGCAGTACTTC
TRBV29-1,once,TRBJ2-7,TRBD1,CSVDGQGLGSYEQYF,TGCAGCGTGGATGGACAGGGATTGGGCTCCTACGAGCAGTACTTC
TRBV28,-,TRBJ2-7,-,CASSPTGSRGFSEQYF,TGTGCCAGCAGTCCTACAGGGTCTCGTGGGTTTTCCGAGCAGTACTTC
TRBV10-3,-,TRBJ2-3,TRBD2,CAISPDGSGGGTDTQYF,TGTGCCATCAGTCCAGATGGTAGCGGGGGGGGCACAGATACGCAGTATTTT
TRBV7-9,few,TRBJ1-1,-,CASSGGSYTEAFF,TGTGCCAGCAGCGGGGGGTCATACACTGAAGCTTTCTTT
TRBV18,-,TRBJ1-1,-,CASSPGLNTEAFF,TGTGCCAGCTCACCTGGCCTGAACACTGAAGCTTTCTTT
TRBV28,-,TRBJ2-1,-,CASSRTVSQFF,TGTGCCAGCAGTCGGACAGTTTCGCAGTTCTTC
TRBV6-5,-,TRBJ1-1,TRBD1,CASSYSGAGGHTEAFF,TGTGCCAGCAGTTACTCTGGAGCAGGGGGCCACACTGAAGCTTTCTTT
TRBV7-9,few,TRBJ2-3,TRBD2,CASSRTSGTDTQYF,TGTGCCAGCAGCCGGACTAGCGGCACAGATACGCAGTATTTT
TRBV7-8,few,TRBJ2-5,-,CASSSGQQETQYF,TGTGCCAGCAGCTCTGGACAGCAAGAGACCCAGTACTTC
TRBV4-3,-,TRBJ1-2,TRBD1,CASSQDSQGASGYTF,TGCGCCAGCAGCCAAGACTCACAGGGGGCAAGCGGCTACACCTTC
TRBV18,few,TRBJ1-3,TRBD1,CASSPQRTGDTGNTIYF,TGTGCCAGCTCACCACAGAGGACAGGGGATACTGGAAACACCATATATTTT
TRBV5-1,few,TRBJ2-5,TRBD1,CASSYGTGGQETQYF,TGCGCCAGCAGCTACGGGACAGGGGGCCAAGAGACCCAGTACTTC
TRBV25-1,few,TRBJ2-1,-,CASSELAANTYNEQFF,TGTGCCAGCAGTGAACTCGCCGCCAACACATACAATGAGCAGTTCTTC
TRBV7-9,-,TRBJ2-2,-,CASSFLAGELFF,TGTGCCAGCAGCTTCTTAGCCGGGGAGCTGTTTTTT
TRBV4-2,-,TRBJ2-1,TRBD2,CASSQDFLAVYNEQFF,TGTGCCAGCAGCCAAGATTTTCTAGCGGTCTACAATGAGCAGTTCTTC
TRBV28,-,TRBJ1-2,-,CASSSVNYGYTF,TGTGCCAGCAGTTCCGTTAACTATGGCTACACCTTC
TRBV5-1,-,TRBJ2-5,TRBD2,CASSLYPPSGGREQETQYF,TGCGCCAGCAGCTTGTACCCCCCCAGCGGGGGAAGGGAGCAAGAGACCCAGTACTTC
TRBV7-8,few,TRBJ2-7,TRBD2,CASSRPGTSGIGAAYEQYF,TGTGCCAGCAGCAGACCTGGGACTAGCGGGATAGGAGCCGCCTACGAGCAGTACTTC
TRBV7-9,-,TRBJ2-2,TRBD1,CARGSAGTGTTGELFF,TGTGCCAGAGGAAGTGCCGGGACAGGGACAACCGGGGAGCTGTTTTTT
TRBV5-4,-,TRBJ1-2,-,CASSPGTRANYGYTF,TGTGCCAGCAGCCCCGGGACAAGAGCTAACTATGGCTACACCTTC
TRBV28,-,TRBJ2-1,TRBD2,CASRLSGNYNEQFF,TGTGCCAGCAGACTTAGCGGGAATTACAATGAGCAGTTCTTC
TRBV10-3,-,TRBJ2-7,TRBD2,CAISESTSGRAGEQYF,TGTGCCATCAGTGAGTCGACTAGCGGGAGGGCAGGGGAGCAGTACTTC
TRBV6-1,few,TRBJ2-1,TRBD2,CASSGTSGSTNEQFF,TGTGCCAGCAGTGGGACTAGCGGGAGTACCAATGAGCAGTTCTTC
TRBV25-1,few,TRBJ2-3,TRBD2,CASRNRLAGVQYF,TGTGCCAGCAGGAACCGACTAGCGGGAGTTCAGTATTTT
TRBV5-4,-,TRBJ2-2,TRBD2,CASSTRTGTTRRGTGELFF,TGTGCCAGCAGCACTCGCACCGGGACTACTAGGAGGGGCACCGGGGAGCTGTTTTTT
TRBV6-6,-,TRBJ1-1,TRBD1,CASSYPGQGKTEAFF,TGTGCCAGCAGTTACCCCGGACAGGGGAAGACTGAAGCTTTCTTT
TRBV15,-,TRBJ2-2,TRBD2,CATSREGRPGELFF,TGTGCCACCTCTCGGGAGGGTCGCCCCGGGGAGCTGTTTTTT
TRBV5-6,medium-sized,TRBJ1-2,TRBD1,CASSRGTGDGYTF,TGTGCCAGCAGCCGAGGGACAGGGGATGGCTACACCTTC
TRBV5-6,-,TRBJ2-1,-,CASSYVGGLANEQFF,TGTGCCAGCAGCTATGTAGGGGGATTGGCCAATGAGCAGTTCTTC
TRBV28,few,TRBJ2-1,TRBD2,CASGRLAGDPNEQFF,TGTGCCAGCGGCCGACTAGCGGGAGACCCCAATGAGCAGTTCTTC
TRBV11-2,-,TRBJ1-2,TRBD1,CASSSDRGRLDGYTF,TGTGCCAGCAGCTCAGACAGGGGGCGTTTGGATGGCTACACCTTC
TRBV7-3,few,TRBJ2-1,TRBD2,CASSTGLAEYNEQFF,TGTGCCAGCAGCACGGGACTAGCGGAGTACAATGAGCAGTTCTTC